The T cell receptor (beta chain) under discussion was sequenced for a study of tumor-infiltrating lymphocytes in primary liver carcinoma. Production of TCR beta cDNA used roughly 0.55 ug total RNA together with a constant-region primer. Three rounds of nested multiplex PCR with slightly modified ARM-PCR produced TCR beta libraries. The first two PCR rounds, approximately 10 cycles each, used TRBV1-TRBV30 forward primers and a C-beta reverse primer. MiXCR, run by TCRdb on the multiplex PCR reads, gives a single entry per CDR3 protein. The sample holds hundreds of thousands of distinct CDR3 sequences, almost 60% seen once. The sample holds many counts of this clonotype. The CDR3 covers 13 residues. V lost 3 bases, J lost 4 bases, and 9 bases lay in between. For blood RNA, unsorted whole blood served as the source, and germline DNA was extracted too.

The source material was peripheral blood. This TCR came from a woman aged 30 to 39 with primary liver carcinoma and hepatitis B virus infection. The rearrangement uses TRBV12-3 or TRBV12-4 and TRBJ1-1; D is undetermined. CDR3 coding DNA: TGTGCCAGCAGTTTCGGCGGACTCACTGAAGCTTTCTTT. This gives the protein CASSFGGLTEAFF.